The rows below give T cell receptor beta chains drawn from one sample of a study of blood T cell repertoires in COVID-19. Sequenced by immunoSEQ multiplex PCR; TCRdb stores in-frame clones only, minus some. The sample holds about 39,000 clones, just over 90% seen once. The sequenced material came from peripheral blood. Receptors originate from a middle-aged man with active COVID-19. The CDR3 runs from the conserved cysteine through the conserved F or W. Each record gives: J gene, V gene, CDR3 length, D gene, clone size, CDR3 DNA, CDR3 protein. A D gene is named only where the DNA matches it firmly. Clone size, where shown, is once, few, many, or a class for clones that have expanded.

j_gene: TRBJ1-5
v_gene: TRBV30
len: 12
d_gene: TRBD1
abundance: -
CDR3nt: TGTGCCTCGGGACAGAGCAATCAGCCCCAGCATTTT
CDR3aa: CASGQSNQPQHF

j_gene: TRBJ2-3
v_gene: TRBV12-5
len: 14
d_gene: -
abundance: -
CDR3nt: TGTGCTAGTGGTTTTCAAAGTCGGGCAGATACGCAGTATTTT
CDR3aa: CASGFQSRADTQYF

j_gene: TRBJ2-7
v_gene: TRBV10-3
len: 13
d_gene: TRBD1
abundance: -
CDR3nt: TGTGCCATCGCCGGGACAGGGTCCCACGAGCAGTACTTC
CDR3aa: CAIAGTGSHEQYF

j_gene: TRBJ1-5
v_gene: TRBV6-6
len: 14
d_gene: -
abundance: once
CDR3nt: TGTGCCAGCAGTTATGGGAGTAGCAATCAGCCCCAGCATTTT
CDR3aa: CASSYGSSNQPQHF

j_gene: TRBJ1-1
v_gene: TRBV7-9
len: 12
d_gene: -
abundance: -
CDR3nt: TGTGCCAGCAGCCACAGGGCCACTGAAGCTTTCTTT
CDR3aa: CASSHRATEAFF

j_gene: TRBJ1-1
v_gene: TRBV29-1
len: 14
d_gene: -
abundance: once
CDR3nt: TGCAGCGTGGGACGAGACGCCCAGGGGACTGAAGCTTTCTTT
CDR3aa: CSVGRDAQGTEAFF

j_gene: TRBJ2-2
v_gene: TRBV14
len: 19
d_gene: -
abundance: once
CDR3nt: TGTGCCAGCAGCCAAACACTCGATTCAGCGGGCCTGAGAACCGGGGAGCTGTTTTTT
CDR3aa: CASSQTLDSAGLRTGELFF

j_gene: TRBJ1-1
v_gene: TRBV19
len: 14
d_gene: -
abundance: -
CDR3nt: TGTGCCAGTAGTATAGGCCGGGAGAACACTGAAGCTTTCTTT
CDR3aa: CASSIGRENTEAFF

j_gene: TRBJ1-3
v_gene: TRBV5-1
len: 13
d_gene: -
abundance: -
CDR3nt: TGCGCCAGCAGCGACGGGGCTGGAAACACCATATATTTT
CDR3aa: CASSDGAGNTIYF

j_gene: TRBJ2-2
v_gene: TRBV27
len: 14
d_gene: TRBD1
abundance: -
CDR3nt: TGTGCCAGTAGGACAGGGAGAAACACCGGGGAGCTGTTTTTT
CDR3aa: CASRTGRNTGELFF

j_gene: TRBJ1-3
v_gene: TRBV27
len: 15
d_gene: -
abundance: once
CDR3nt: TGTGCCAGCAGTTTATCAGGGGTAAACGGAAACACCATATATTTT
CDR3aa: CASSLSGVNGNTIYF

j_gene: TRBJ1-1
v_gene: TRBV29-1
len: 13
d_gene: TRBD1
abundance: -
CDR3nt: TGCAGCGTTGAAAGGGGGCTGAACACTGAAGCTTTCTTT
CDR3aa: CSVERGLNTEAFF

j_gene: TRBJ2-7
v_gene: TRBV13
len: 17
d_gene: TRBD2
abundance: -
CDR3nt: TGTGCCAGCAGCTTATATGGGATTAGCGGGAGAAACTACGAGCAGTACTTC
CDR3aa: CASSLYGISGRNYEQYF

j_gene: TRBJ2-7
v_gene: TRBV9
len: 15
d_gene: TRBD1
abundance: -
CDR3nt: TGTGCCAGCAGCGAGCGACAGGGGGCCTCGGAAGAGCAGTACTTC
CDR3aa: CASSERQGASEEQYF

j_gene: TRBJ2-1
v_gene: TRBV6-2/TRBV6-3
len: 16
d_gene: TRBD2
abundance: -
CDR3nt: TGTGCCAGCAGTTACGGACCCCGGGACTACGACAATGAGCAGTTCTTC
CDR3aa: CASSYGPRDYDNEQFF

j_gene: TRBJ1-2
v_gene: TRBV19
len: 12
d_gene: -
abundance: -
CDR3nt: TGTGCCAGTAGTAGGGCCGTACATGGCTACACCTTC
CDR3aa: CASSRAVHGYTF

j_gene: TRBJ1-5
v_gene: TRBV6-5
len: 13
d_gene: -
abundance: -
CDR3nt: TGTGCCAGCAAATCGGGTTCCGATCAGCCCCAGCATTTT
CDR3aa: CASKSGSDQPQHF

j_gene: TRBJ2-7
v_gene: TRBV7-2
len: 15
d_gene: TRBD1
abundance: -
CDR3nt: TGTGCCAGCAGCGCCGGGACAGGGGAAGGCTACGAGCAGTACTTC
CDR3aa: CASSAGTGEGYEQYF

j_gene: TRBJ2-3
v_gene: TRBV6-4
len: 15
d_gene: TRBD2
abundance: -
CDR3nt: TGTGCCAGCAGTGAAACTAGCGGAGTCACAGATACGCAGTATTTT
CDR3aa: CASSETSGVTDTQYF

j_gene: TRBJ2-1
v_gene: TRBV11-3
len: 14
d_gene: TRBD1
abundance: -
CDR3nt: TGTGCCAGCAGCTTAGGTCAGGGGGCCGGCGAGCAGTTCTTC
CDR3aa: CASSLGQGAGEQFF

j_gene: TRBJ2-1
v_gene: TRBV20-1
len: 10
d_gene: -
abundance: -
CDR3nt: TGCAGTGCCTATTACAATGAGCAGTTCTTC
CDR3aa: CSAYYNEQFF

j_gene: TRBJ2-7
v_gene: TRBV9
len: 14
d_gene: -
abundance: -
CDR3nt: TGTGCCAGCAGTCGGTTAGGGACATCCTACGAGCAGTACTTC
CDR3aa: CASSRLGTSYEQYF

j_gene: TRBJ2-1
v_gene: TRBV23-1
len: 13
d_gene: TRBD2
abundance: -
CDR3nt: TGCGCCAGCAGTCGCCAGCGGGGGGGGACGCAGTTCTTC
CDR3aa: CASSRQRGGTQFF

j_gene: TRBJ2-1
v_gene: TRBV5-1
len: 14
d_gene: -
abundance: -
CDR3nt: TGCGCCAGCACCTCCCAACCACAGGGCAATGAGCAGTTCTTC
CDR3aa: CASTSQPQGNEQFF

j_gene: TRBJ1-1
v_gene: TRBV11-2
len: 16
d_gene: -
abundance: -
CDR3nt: TGTGCCAGCAGCTCTAACCACCCCAGGGTAGGGACTGAAGCTTTCTTT
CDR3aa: CASSSNHPRVGTEAFF

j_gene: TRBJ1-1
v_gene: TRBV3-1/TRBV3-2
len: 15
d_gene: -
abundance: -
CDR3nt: TGTGCCAGCAGCCAAGAACTGAGGGTAGGCACTGAAGCTTTCTTT
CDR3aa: CASSQELRVGTEAFF

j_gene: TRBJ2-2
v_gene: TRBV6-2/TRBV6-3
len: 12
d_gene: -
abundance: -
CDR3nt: TGTGCCAGCAGTACAGAAGGCGGGGAGCTGTTTTTT
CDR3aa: CASSTEGGELFF

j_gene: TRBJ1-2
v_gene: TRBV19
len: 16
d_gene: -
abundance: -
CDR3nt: TGTGCCAGTAACAGGGTCGCCGGAGAGGGTGTCTATGGCTACACCTTC
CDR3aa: CASNRVAGEGVYGYTF

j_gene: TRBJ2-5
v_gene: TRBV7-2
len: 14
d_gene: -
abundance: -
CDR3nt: TGTGCCAGCAGCTTACAAAAGGGGATGGAGACCCAGTACTTC
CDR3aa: CASSLQKGMETQYF

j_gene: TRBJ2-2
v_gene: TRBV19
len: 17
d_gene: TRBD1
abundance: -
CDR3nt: TGTGCCAGTAGTCAGGCCCGGGACAGGGAGAGGGCCCGGGAGCTGTTTTTT
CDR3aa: CASSQARDRERARELFF

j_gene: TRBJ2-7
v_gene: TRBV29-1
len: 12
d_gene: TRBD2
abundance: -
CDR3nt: TGCAGCGTTCGACTAGCTTCCTACGAGCAGTACTTC
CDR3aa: CSVRLASYEQYF

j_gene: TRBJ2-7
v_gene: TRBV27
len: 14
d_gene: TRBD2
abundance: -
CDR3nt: TGTGCCAGCAGTGCCACTGGGACGGGGGGTGAGCAGTACTTC
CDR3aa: CASSATGTGGEQYF

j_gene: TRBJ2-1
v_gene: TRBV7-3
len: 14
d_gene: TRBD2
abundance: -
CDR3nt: TGTGCCAGCAGCTTAGCGGGAGCCCACAATGAGCAGTTCTTC
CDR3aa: CASSLAGAHNEQFF

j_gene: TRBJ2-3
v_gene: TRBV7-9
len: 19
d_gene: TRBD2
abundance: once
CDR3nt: TGTGCCAGCAGCTTAGGTCTGACCCCCGGGACTAAAGAGGCAGATACGCAGTATTTT
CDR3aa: CASSLGLTPGTKEADTQYF

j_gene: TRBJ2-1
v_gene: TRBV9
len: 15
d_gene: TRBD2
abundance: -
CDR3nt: TGTGCCAGCAGCGTCCTAGCGGGGGGCTTCAATGAGCAGTTCTTC
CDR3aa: CASSVLAGGFNEQFF

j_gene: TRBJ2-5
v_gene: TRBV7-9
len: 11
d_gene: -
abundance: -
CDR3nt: TGTGCCAGCAGCCTACAAGAGACCCAGTACTTC
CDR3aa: CASSLQETQYF

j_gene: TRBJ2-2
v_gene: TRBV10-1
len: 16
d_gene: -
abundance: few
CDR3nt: TGCGCCAGCAGCACCTCAGGGGCAGCGAACACCGGGGAGCTGTTTTTT
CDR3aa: CASSTSGAANTGELFF

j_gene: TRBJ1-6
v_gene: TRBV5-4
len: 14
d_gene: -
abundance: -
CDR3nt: TGTGCCAGCAGCCCACGAGGGGGTAATTCACCCCTCCACTTT
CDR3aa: CASSPRGGNSPLHF

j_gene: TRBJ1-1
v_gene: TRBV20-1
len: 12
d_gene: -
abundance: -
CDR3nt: TGCAGTGCTAGTCGGGGGACGGTTGAAGCTTTCTTT
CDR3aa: CSASRGTVEAFF

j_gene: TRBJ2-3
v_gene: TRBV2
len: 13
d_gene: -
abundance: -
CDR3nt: TGTGCCAGCACCGCCCTAGAGGCGGATACGCAGTATTTT
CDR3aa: CASTALEADTQYF

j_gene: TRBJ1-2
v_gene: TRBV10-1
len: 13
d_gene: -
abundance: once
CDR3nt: TGCGCCAGCAGTGAGTCAGGGGGTCATGGCTACACCTTC
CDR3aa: CASSESGGHGYTF

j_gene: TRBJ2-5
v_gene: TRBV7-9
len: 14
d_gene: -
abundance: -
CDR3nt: TGTGCCAGCAGCCCCTATGCAGGGCAAGAGACCCAGTACTTC
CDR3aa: CASSPYAGQETQYF

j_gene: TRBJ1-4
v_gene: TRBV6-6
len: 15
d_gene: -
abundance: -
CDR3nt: TGTGCCAGCAGTTACTCGCCAGGGTTCGAGGAAAAACTGTTTTTT
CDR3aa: CASSYSPGFEEKLFF

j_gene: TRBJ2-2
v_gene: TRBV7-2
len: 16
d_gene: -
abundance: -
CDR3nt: TGTGCCAGCAGCCCCCTTCGAGGGCGAGGCACCGGGGAGCTGTTTTTT
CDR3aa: CASSPLRGRGTGELFF

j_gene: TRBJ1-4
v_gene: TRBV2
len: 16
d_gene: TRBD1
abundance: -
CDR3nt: TGTGCCAGCAGGGTTGGAGGAAACAGGGGGAGCGAAAAACTGTTTTTT
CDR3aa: CASRVGGNRGSEKLFF

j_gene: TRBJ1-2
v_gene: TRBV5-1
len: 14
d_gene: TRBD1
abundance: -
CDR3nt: TGCGCCAGCAGCCCCTTGACAGGGAGCTATGGCTACACCTTC
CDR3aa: CASSPLTGSYGYTF

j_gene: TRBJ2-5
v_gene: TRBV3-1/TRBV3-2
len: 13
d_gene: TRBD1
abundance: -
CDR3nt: TGTGCCAGCAGCCCCGACAGGGCTGGGACCCAGTACTTC
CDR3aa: CASSPDRAGTQYF

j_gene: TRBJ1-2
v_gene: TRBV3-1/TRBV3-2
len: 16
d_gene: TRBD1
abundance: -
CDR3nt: TGTGCCAGCAGCCAAGGGACAGGAGATGGACCCTCTGGCTACACCTTC
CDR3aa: CASSQGTGDGPSGYTF

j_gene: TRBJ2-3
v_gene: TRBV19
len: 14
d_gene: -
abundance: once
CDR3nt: TGTGCCACCTCGATCAGACAGCGCACAGATACGCAGTATTTT
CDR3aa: CATSIRQRTDTQYF

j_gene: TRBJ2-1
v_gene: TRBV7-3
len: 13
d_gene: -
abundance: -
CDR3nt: TGTGCCAGCAGCCACCGACAGAGGCATGAGCAGTTCTTC
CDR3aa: CASSHRQRHEQFF

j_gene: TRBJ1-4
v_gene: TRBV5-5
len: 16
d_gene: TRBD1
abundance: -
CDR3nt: TGTGCCAGCAGCCTCCCCGGGACAGGGCTAGGGGAAAAACTGTTTTTT
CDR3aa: CASSLPGTGLGEKLFF

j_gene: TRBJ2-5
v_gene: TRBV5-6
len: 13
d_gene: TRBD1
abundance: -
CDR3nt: TGTGCCAGCAGGAGGGGGCGCGGGGAGACCCAGTACTTC
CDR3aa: CASRRGRGETQYF